The 26 T cell receptor beta chains given below trace back to one sample, sequenced in a study of cytomegalovirus exposure and HLA in healthy donors. The PCR ran on 60 Vbeta and 13 Jbeta primers. Clones were read by immunoSEQ multiplex PCR, and TCRdb kept only the in-frame ones, dropping some. The sample holds approximately 100,000 clones, over 60% seen once. Specimen: PBMCs. The source is a female donor in good health and CMV-seronegative.

The rearrangement joins TRBV19 to TRBJ1-1; D gene unclear. CDR3 size: 11 residues. Germline V lookup: CDR1 LNHDA, CDR2 SQIVND (reference sequence). CDR3: CRDSRNTEAFF. The CDR3 bases are TGTCGGGATTCGAGGAACACTGAAGCTTTCTTT. The full variable domain, completed using reference TRBV19 and TRBJ1-1, is DGGITQSPKYLFRKEGQNVTLSCEQNLNHDAMYWYRQDPGQGLRLIYYSQIVNDFQKGDIAEGYSVSREKKESFPLTVTSAQKNPTAFYLCRDSRNTEAFFGQGTRLTVV.

V gene TRBV6-5 combines with J gene TRBJ2-7; a weak D match, TRBD1 (6 bases). Trimming took off 3 bases at V and 0 bases at J, with 12 bases between the two ends. Germline CDR1 is MNHEY and CDR2 is SVGAGI. CDR3 length equals 15 residues. The DNA of the CDR3 is TGTGCCAGCAGTTATGGGGGCGTCCTCTCCTACGAGCAGTACTTC. It codes for CASSYGGVLSYEQYF.

The chain links TRBV12-2 to TRBJ2-2; the table's D call, TRBD2, was not checked against the DNA. TRBV12-2 counts as a pseudogene. The CDR3 runs to 20 residues. CDR3 residues: CASTGRGARDRRVNTGELFF. In DNA form, the CDR3 reads TGTGCGTCTACGGGGAGGGGGGCTAGAGACAGAAGGGTTAACACCGGGGAGCTGTTTTTT.

The rearrangement joins TRBV5-1 to TRBJ2-5; tentatively, D is TRBD1 (5 bases). CDR3 length: 15 amino acids. Germline values: CDR1 SGHRS, CDR2 YFSETQ. The ends were cut back, 0 bases at V and 3 bases at J, with 12 bases in the middle. The CDR3 region is CASSLEGNLKETQYF. In nucleotides, the CDR3 is TGCGCCAGCAGCTTGGAGGGGAACCTCAAAGAGACCCAGTACTTC.

This sequence joins TRBV5-1 and TRBJ2-5; 11 bases match TRBD2. The CDR3 is made up of 16 amino acids. Trimming removed 4 bases from V and 2 bases from J; junction bases left unmatched: 7. Germline V CDR1 and CDR2: SGHRS, YFSETQ. The CDR3 DNA is TGCGCCAGCAGCGTAACTAGCGGGGGCCGTCAAGAGACCCAGTACTTC. This translates into CASSVTSGGRQETQYF.

This rearrangement joins TRBV6-1 to TRBJ1-1; D may be TRBD1 (6 bases). Germline CDR1 is MNHNS and CDR2 is SASEGT. The CDR3 is 13 residues long. Trimming shortened V by 8 bases and J by 6 bases, and 16 bases separated the two germline ends. The CDR3 DNA reads TGTGCCAGCTCACGGGAGGGGGTGTCTGAAGCTTTCTTT. As protein: CASSREGVSEAFF.

This clone has just one count. The chain joins TRBV5-1 to TRBJ1-2; 8 bases agree with TRBD1. V was pared by 3 bases and J by 6 bases, with 4 bases of the junction left unmatched. This CDR3 contains 13 residues. Per germline, CDR1 SGHRS and CDR2 YFSETQ. The CDR3 sequence is CASSSKQGDGYTF. CDR3 coding DNA: TGCGCCAGCAGCTCAAAACAGGGGGATGGCTACACCTTC.

This clone was recorded only once. The chain combines TRBV25-1 with TRBJ1-4; D not resolved. Germline assignment: CDR1 MGHDK and CDR2 SYGVNS. The CDR3 has 16 amino acids. V was shortened by 3 bases and J by 1 base, with 12 bases between the two germline ends. For the CDR3, the DNA is TGTGCCAGCAGTGACAATAGAGGGAAAACTAATGAAAAACTGTTTTTT. Amino acids: CASSDNRGKTNEKLFF.

A few counts support this clone. The chain recombines TRBV7-2 with TRBJ1-5; D gene ambiguous. The CDR3 runs 13 residues. The V gene lost 4 bases and the J gene lost 0 bases, with 4 bases spanning the gap. The germline V gene encodes CDR1 SGHTA and CDR2 FQGNSA. CDR3 in amino acids: CASSSYSNQPQHF. CDR3 nucleotide sequence: TGTGCCAGCAGCTCCTATAGCAATCAGCCCCAGCATTTT.

This clone has only a few counts. V usage is TRBV7-2 and J usage is TRBJ2-4; TRBD2 aligns across 11 bases. Germline V gene lookup returns CDR1 SGHTA and CDR2 FQGNSA. V shed 4 bases and J 3 bases; nucleotides not matched to a gene: 2. This CDR3 has 15 residues. CDR3 amino acids: CASSSTSGIKNIQYF. The CDR3 DNA reads TGTGCCAGCAGCTCGACTAGCGGGATCAAAAACATTCAGTACTTC.

The chain is built from TRBV5-3 and TRBJ1-5, with D possibly TRBD1 on 5 matching bases. TRBV5-3 is recorded as an ORF, its role being uncertain. CDR3 length equals 16 residues. V lost 0 bases and J lost 0, with 10 bases in between. DNA for the CDR3: TGTGCCAGAAGCTTGGGACAGTCCCATAGCAATCAGCCCCAGCATTTT. Amino acid sequence: CARSLGQSHSNQPQHF.

The rearrangement joins TRBV28 to TRBJ1-1, with TRBD1 identical over 11 bases. Germline V CDR1 and CDR2: MDHEN, SYDVKM. The CDR3 contains 12 residues. V lost 3 bases, J lost 10 bases, and 1 base stayed unmatched. CDR3 protein: CASSLGTGGAFF. DNA for the CDR3: TGTGCCAGCAGTTTGGGGACAGGGGGAGCTTTCTTT.

The J gene is TRBJ2-1, the V gene TRBV9, with no clear D. V was shortened by 2 bases and J by 3 bases, with 9 bases between the two germline ends. CDR1 and CDR2 from the germline V gene are SGDLS and YYNGEE. There are 14 residues in the CDR3. The CDR3 reads CASSVALDYNEQFF. The CDR3 region has the DNA TGTGCCAGCAGCGTGGCGCTAGACTACAATGAGCAGTTCTTC.

In its sample, this clone was seen once. Relative to the germline gene, one junction end is altered; a read error may explain this. The CDR3 is CSSSLPSQPQHF. The DNA of the CDR3 is TGTTCCAGCAGCTTACCAAGCCAGCCCCAGCATTTT. This chain joins TRBV7-9 and TRBJ1-5; D uncertain. CDR1 is SEHNR and CDR2 is FQNEAQ in the germline V gene (reference sequence). The CDR3 spans 12 residues.

The V call is TRBV19, the J call TRBJ1-1; D is perhaps TRBD1 (6 bases). V gave up 6 bases and J gave up 4 bases, with 15 bases separating them. The length of the CDR3 is 14 residues. CDR1 is LNHDA, CDR2 SQIVND, per germline (reference sequence). For the CDR3, the DNA is TGTGCCAGTAGCGGGGGGCTAAGAGGCACTGAAGCTTTCTTT. Amino acid sequence: CASSGGLRGTEAFF.

This chain links TRBV14 with TRBJ2-5; TRBD2 might be the D (7 bases). The CDR3 is made up of 15 amino acids. Germline lookup yields CDR1 SGHDN and CDR2 FVKESK. Trimming took off 4 bases at V and 2 bases at J, with 14 bases between the two ends. The CDR3 DNA follows: TGTGCCAGCAGCCCCCGTCGGGGGGCGCAAGAGACCCAGTACTTC. Protein sequence: CASSPRRGAQETQYF.

The chain couples TRBV30 to TRBJ2-7, with 7 bases identical to TRBD1. CDR1 GTSNPN and CDR2 SVGIG come from the germline V gene (reference sequence). This CDR3 region has 16 residues. V lost 3 bases, J lost 4 bases, and 15 bases stayed unmatched. CDR3: CAWRLYRGEIFYEQYF. In DNA, the CDR3 is TGTGCCTGGAGACTCTACAGGGGCGAGATTTTTTACGAGCAGTACTTC.

This chain links TRBV9 with TRBJ1-4; D might be TRBD1 (6 bases). CDR3 length: 16 residues. In germline, CDR1 is SGDLS, CDR2 YYNGEE. Trimming took 3 bases from V and 6 from J, leaving 18 bases between them. CDR3 in DNA: TGTGCCAGCAGCGAACAGGGTCACCCCTCTGATGAAAAACTGTTTTTT. Translating it yields CASSEQGHPSDEKLFF.

The J gene is TRBJ2-6, the V gene TRBV30, with D possibly TRBD2 on 5 matching bases. The CDR3 totals 14 residues. Trimming took 0 bases from V and 2 from J, leaving 5 bases between them. The germline V gene encodes CDR1 GTSNPN and CDR2 SVGIG (reference sequence). The DNA of the CDR3 is TGTGCCTGGAGTGTCGGGGCTGGGGCCAACGTCCTGACTTTC. Translating it yields CAWSVGAGANVLTF.

CDR3 region: CASTRAGTAYGYTF. The CDR3 DNA reads as TGTGCCAGCACCCGGGCGGGGACAGCCTATGGCTACACCTTC. The gene calls are TRBV2 and TRBJ1-2; TRBD1 aligns across 7 bases. This CDR3 contains 14 residues. After removal of 7 bases from V and 4 bases from J, the junction contained 9 bases not matched to a gene. Germline V gives CDR1 SNHLY, CDR2 FYNNEI.

This sequence joins TRBV9 and TRBJ1-6; 7 nucleotides match TRBD1. V lost 0 bases to trimming and J lost 8 bases; unmatched junction nucleotides: 5. Per the germline V gene, CDR1 is SGDLS and CDR2 is YYNGEE. This CDR3 comprises 15 residues. CDR3 DNA: TGTGCCAGCAGCGTAGATACAGGGGAGTATTCACCCCTCCACTTT. It is translated as CASSVDTGEYSPLHF.

This clone was recorded a few times. This rearrangement joins TRBV5-4 to TRBJ1-1; tentative D call: TRBD1 (6 bases). V lost 0 bases, J lost 1 base, and 10 bases lay in between. Looked up from germline, CDR1 is SGHNT and CDR2 is YYREEE (reference sequence). The CDR3 has 15 amino acids. CDR3 coding DNA: TGTGCCAGCAGCTTGGTGGACAGAAGGAACACTGAAGCTTTCTTT. Protein: CASSLVDRRNTEAFF.

J is TRBJ1-2 and V is TRBV5-8; a possible D gene is TRBD1 (5 bases). From germline, CDR1 is SGHTS and CDR2 YDEGEE. The germline V and J ends were trimmed by 5 bases and 6 bases, with 14 bases remaining between them. The CDR3 totals 13 residues. CDR3 DNA: TGTGCCAGCAGTATCGGGGGGGGAGATGGCTACACCTTC. It codes for CASSIGGGDGYTF.

The chain uses TRBV9 and TRBJ2-1; weak D call: TRBD1 (5 bases). Trimming cost V 0 bases and J 10 bases, with 17 bases left between them. The CDR3 covers 15 residues. Germline lookup yields CDR1 SGDLS and CDR2 YYNGEE. The CDR3 protein is CASSVGRAPAGEQFF. The CDR3 DNA is TGTGCCAGCAGCGTAGGACGGGCACCTGCAGGGGAGCAGTTCTTC.

The rearrangement joins TRBV19 to TRBJ1-2; 8 bases are a match to TRBD1. CDR1 and CDR2 (germline): LNHDA, SQIVND (reference sequence). The CDR3 contains 13 residues. V lost 5 bases to trimming and J lost 5 bases; unmatched junction nucleotides: 4. The CDR3 bases are TGTGCCAGTAGTCCTAGGACAGGGTATGGCTACACCTTC. Residues: CASSPRTGYGYTF.

This chain connects TRBV27 to TRBJ1-5, with TRBD1 as a possible D gene (6 bases). The CDR3 contains 14 residues. From germline, CDR1 is MNHEY and CDR2 SMNVEV (reference sequence). The V and J ends lost 5 bases and 6 bases respectively, with 14 bases between them. Written as DNA, the CDR3 is TGTGCCAGCAGTCCTTACAGGGCTTCTCAGCCCCAGCATTTT. Protein sequence: CASSPYRASQPQHF.